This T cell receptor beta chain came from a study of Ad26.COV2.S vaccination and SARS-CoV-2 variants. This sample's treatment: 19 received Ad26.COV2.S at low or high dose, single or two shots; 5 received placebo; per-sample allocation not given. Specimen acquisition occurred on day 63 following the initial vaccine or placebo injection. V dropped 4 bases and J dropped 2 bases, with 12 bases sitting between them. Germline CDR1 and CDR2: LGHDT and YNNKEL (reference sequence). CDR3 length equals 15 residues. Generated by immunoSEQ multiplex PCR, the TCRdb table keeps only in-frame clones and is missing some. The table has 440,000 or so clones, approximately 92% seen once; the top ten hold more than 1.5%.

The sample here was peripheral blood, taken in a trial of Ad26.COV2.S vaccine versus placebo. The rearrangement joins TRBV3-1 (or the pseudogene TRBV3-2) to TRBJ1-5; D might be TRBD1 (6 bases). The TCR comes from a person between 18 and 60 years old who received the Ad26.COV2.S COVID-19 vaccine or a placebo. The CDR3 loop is CASSPGERGNQPQHF. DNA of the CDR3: TGTGCCAGCAGCCCAGGGGAACGGGGCAATCAGCCCCAGCATTTT.